This TCR beta chain came from a study of T cell repertoires and Cas9 in healthy adults (dated by TCRdb to the late 2010s). Concerning the study at large: Within the CD4 and CD8 compartments, the researchers characterized SpCas9-reactive T cells in terms of multi-effector potency, cytotoxicity and lineage determination. Preexisting T cell immunity against the Streptococcus pyogenes Cas9 nuclease (SpCas9) used in CRISPR gene editing was examined in the study.

Donors were healthy humans. Study-level results and caveats: SpCas9-reactive regulatory T cells were reported to mitigate proliferation and function of SpCas9-reactive effector T cells in vitro.

The receptor library was made with the immunoSEQ multiplex PCR assay. This is the immuneACCESS table as TCRdb keeps it, with only in-frame sequences that have V and J called. A part of the clones is gone; compared with another copy, unresolved V genes explain less than half, and the rest is unexplained. The sample table shows about 22,000 clones, and around 90% are seen once. The ten largest clones capture 1.5% to 1.9% of the sample. Comments on this clone: Its binding antigen is unknown. Base qualities are not recorded, but no much larger clone differs from it by a single base.

The CDR3 covers 15 residues, taking in both the cysteine and the phenylalanine. CDR3 DNA is the only sequence kept; it has 45 bases, read in frame from the first base. The germline V gene yields SGHDN for CDR1 and FVKESK for CDR2. V and J lose 4 bases and 0 bases, and a span of 11 bases separates them. The sample was CD4+ effector T cells (CD127+, CD25-, CD137-, CD154-) from PBMCs; culture status not recorded. The receptor comes from a human donor in good health. The rearrangement joined TRBV14 to TRBJ2-3; the D gene lacks a confident call. CDR3 sequence: CASSPQLSSTDTQYF. Here is the DNA: TGTGCCAGCAGCCCTCAACTATCTAGCACAGATACGCAGTATTTT.